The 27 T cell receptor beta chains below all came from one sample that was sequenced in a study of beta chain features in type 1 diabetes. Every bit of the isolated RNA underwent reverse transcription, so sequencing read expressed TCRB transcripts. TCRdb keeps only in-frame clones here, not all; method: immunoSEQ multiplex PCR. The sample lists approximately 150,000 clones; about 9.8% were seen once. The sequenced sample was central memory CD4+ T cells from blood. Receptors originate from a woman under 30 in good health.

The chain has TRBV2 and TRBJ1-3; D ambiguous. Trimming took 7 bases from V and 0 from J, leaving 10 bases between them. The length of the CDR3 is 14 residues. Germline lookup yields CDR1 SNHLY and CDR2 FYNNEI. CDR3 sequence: CASMRESSGNTIYF. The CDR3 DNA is TGTGCCAGCATGCGAGAAAGCTCTGGAAACACCATATATTTT.

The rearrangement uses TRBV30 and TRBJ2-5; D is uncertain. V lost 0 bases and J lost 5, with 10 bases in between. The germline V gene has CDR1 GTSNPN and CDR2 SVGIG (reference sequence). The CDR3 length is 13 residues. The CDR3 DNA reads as TGTGCCTGGAGTGTGTGGGCCGTGGAGACCCAGTACTTC. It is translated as CAWSVWAVETQYF.

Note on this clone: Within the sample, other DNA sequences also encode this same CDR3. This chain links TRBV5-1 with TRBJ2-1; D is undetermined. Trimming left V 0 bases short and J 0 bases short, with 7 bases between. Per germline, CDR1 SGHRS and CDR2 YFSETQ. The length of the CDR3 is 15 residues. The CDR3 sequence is CASSLGGGSYNEQFF. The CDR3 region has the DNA TGCGCCAGCAGCTTGGGCGGCGGCTCCTACAATGAGCAGTTCTTC.

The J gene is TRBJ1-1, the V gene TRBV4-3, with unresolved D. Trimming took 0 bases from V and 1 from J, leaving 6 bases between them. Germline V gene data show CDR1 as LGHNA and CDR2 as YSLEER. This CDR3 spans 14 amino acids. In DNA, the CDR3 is TGCGCCAGCAGCCAAGATCTAGAGAACACTGAAGCTTTCTTT. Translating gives CASSQDLENTEAFF.

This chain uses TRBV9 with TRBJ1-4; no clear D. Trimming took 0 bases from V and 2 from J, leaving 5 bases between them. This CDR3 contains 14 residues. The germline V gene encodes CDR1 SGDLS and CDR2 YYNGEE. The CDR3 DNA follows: TGTGCCAGCAGCGTAGCACAGACTAATGAAAAACTGTTTTTT. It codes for CASSVAQTNEKLFF.

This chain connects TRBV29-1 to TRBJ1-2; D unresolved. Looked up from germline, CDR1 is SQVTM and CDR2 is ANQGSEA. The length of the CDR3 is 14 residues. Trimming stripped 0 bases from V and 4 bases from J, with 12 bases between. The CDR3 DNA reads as TGCAGCGTTGAAGAAGAACCCCGGGGCTATGGCTACACCTTC. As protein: CSVEEEPRGYGYTF. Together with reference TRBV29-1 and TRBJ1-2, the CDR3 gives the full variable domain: SAVISQKPSRDICQRGTSLTIQCQVDSQVTMMFWYRQQPGQSLTLIATANQGSEATYESGFVIDKFPISRPNLTFSTLTVSNMSPEDSSIYLCSVEEEPRGYGYTFGSGTRLTVV.

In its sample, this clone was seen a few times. The CDR3 DNA reads as TGTGCCAGCAGCTCGGGACAGGGCACCCTCGAGCAGTACTTC. Translating it yields CASSSGQGTLEQYF. The chain couples TRBV7-9 to TRBJ2-7, with 9 bases identical to TRBD1. J lost 6 bases, V lost 4 bases, and 7 bases had no gene match. Germline V gene lookup returns CDR1 SEHNR and CDR2 FQNEAQ (reference sequence). The CDR3 is 14 residues long.

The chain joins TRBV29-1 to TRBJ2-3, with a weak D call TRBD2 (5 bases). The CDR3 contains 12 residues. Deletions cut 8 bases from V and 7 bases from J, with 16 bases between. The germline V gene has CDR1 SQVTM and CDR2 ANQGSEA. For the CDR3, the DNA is TGCAGCACCTCAAAGGGAGAGAATACGCAGTATTTT. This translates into CSTSKGENTQYF.

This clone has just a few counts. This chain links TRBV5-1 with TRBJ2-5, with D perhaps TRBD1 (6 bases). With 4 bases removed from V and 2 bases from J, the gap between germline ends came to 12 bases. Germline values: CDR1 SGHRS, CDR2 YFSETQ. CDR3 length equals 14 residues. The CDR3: CASSDGRGQETQYF. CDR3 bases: TGCGCCAGCAGCGACGGCAGGGGACAAGAGACCCAGTACTTC.

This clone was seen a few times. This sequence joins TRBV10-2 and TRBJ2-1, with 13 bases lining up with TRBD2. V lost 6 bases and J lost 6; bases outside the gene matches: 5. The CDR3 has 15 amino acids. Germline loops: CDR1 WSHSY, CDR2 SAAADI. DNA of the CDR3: TGCGCCAGCAGGGGACTAGCGGGGCTAGGCAATGAGCAGTTCTTC. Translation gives CASRGLAGLGNEQFF.

CDR3 protein: CASSIDGLVAGVGEQFF. CDR3 nucleotides: TGTGCCAGTAGTATAGATGGGTTGGTAGCGGGAGTCGGCGAGCAGTTCTTC. This chain joins TRBV19 and TRBJ2-1; TRBD2 matches at 9 bases. The CDR3 loop spans 17 amino acids. Trimming took 0 bases from V and 10 from J; bases not matched to a gene: 13. Germline assignment: CDR1 LNHDA and CDR2 SQIVND (reference sequence).

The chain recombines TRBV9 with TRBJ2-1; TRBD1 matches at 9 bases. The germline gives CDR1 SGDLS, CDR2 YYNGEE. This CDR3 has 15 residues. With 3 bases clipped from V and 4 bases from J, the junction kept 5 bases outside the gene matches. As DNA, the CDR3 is TGTGCCAGCAGCGAACAGGGGGCTTTTTACAATGAGCAGTTCTTC. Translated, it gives CASSEQGAFYNEQFF.

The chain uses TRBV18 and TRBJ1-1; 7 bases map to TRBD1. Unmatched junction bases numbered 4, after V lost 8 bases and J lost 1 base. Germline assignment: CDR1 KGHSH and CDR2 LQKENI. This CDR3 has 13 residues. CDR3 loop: CASLQGPNTEAFF. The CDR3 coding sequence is TGTGCCAGCCTACAGGGGCCGAACACTGAAGCTTTCTTT. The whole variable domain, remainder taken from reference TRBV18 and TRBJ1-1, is NAGVMQNPRHLVRRRGQEARLRCSPMKGHSHVYWYRQLPEEGLKFMVYLQKENIIDESGMPKERFSAEFPKEGPSILRIQQVVRGDSAAYFCASLQGPNTEAFFGQGTRLTVV.

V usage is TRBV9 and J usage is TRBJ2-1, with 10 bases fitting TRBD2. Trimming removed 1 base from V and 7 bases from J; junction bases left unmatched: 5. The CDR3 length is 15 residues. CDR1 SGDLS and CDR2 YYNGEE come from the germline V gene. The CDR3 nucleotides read TGTGCCAGCAGCGTAAAGCTAGCGGGAGTAAATGAGCAGTTCTTC. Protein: CASSVKLAGVNEQFF.

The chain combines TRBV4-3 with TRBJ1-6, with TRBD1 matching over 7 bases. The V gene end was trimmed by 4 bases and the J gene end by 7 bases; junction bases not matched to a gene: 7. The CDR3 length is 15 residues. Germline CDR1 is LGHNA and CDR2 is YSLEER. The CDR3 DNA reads TGCGCCAGCAGCCGCATTGGGACAGACAATTCACCCCTCCACTTT. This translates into CASSRIGTDNSPLHF.

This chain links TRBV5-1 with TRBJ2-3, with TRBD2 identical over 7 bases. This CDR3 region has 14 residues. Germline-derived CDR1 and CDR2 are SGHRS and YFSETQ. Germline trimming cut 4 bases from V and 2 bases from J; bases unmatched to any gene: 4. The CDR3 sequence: CASSPGLHTDTQYF. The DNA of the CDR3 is TGCGCCAGCAGCCCGGGACTACACACAGATACGCAGTATTTT.

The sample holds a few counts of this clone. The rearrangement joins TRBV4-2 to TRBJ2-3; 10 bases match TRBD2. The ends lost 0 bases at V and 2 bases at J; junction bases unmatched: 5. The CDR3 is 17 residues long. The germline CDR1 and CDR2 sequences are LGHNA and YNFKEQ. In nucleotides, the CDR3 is TGTGCCAGCAGCCAAGAGTCGAGCGGGGGGGCCACAGATACGCAGTATTTT. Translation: CASSQESSGGATDTQYF.

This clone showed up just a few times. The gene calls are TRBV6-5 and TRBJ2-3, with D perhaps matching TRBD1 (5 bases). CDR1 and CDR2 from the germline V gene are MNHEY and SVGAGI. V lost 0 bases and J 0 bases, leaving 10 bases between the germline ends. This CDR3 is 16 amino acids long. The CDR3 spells CASSYSPTASTDTQYF. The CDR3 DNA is TGTGCCAGCAGTTACTCGCCGACAGCTAGCACAGATACGCAGTATTTT.

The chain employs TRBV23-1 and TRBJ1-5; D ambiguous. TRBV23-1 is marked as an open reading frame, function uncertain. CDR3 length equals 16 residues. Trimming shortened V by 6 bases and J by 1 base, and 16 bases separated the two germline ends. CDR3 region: CASSLNAFRSNQPQHF. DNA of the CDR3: TGCGCCAGCAGCCTCAATGCATTCAGGAGCAATCAGCCCCAGCATTTT.

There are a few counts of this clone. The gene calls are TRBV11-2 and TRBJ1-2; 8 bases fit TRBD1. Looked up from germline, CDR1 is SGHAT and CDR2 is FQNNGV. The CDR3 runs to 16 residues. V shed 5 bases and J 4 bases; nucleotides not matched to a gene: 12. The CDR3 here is CASSQGALTPFYGYTF. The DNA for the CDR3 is TGTGCCAGCAGCCAGGGGGCTCTCACCCCTTTCTATGGCTACACCTTC.

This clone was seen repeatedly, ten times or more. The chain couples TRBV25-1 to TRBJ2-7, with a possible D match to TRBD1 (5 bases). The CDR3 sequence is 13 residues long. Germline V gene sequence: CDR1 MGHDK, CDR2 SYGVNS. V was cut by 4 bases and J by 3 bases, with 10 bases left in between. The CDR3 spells CASSGTHDYEQYF. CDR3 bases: TGTGCCAGCAGTGGGACACATGACTACGAGCAGTACTTC.

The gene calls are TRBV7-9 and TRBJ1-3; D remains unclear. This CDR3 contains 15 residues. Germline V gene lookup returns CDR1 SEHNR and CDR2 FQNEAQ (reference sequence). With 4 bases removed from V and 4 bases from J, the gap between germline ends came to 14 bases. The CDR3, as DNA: TGTGCCAGCAGCTCCCCGAGGGATTCAGGAAACACCATATATTTT. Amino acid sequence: CASSSPRDSGNTIYF.

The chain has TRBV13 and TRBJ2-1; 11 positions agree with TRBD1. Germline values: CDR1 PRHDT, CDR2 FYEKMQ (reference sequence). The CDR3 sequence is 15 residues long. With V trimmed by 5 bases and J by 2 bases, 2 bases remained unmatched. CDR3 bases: TGTGCCAGCAGCCGGACAGGGGGCGCCTACAATGAGCAGTTCTTC. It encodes CASSRTGGAYNEQFF.

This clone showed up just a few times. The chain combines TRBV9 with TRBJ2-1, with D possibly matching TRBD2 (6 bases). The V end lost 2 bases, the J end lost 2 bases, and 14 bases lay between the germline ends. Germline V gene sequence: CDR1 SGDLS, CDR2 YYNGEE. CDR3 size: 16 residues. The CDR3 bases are TGTGCCAGCAGCGTTGACGGGGGAGGAACCTACAATGAGCAGTTCTTC. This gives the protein CASSVDGGGTYNEQFF.

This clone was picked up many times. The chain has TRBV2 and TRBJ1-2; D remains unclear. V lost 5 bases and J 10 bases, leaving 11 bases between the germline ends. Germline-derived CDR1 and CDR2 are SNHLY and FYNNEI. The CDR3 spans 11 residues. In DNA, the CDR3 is TGTGCCAGCAGTCTTGAGAGGGACTACACCTTC. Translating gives CASSLERDYTF.

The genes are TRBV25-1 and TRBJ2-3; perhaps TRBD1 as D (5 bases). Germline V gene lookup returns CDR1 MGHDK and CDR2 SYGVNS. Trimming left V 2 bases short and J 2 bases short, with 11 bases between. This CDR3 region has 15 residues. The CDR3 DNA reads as TGTGCCAGCAGTGAACAGGGCAGGCCCACAGATACGCAGTATTTT. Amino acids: CASSEQGRPTDTQYF.

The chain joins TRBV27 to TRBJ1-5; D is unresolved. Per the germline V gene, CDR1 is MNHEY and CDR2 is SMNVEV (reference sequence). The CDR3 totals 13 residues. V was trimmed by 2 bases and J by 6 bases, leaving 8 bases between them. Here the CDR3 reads CASSLKRAQPQHF. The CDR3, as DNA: TGTGCCAGCAGTTTAAAGAGGGCTCAGCCCCAGCATTTT.